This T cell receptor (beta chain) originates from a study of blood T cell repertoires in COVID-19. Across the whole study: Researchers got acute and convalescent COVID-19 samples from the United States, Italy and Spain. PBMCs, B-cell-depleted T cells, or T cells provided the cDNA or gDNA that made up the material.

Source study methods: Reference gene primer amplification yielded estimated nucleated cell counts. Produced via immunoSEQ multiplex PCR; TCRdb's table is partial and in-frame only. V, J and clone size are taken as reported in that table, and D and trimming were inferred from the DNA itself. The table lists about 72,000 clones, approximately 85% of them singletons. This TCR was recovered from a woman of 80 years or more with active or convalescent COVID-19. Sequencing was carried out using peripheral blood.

The CDR3 nucleotides read TGTGCCAGCCAGGGGCGGTACGAGCAGTACTTC. Protein sequence: CASQGRYEQYF. V and J are TRBV6-6 and TRBJ2-7; D might be TRBD1 (6 bases). The CDR3 sequence is 11 residues long. CDR1 is MNHNY and CDR2 is SVGAGI in the germline V gene (reference sequence). Between the trimmed V and J ends, which lost 8 bases and 4 bases, there was a span of 9 bases.